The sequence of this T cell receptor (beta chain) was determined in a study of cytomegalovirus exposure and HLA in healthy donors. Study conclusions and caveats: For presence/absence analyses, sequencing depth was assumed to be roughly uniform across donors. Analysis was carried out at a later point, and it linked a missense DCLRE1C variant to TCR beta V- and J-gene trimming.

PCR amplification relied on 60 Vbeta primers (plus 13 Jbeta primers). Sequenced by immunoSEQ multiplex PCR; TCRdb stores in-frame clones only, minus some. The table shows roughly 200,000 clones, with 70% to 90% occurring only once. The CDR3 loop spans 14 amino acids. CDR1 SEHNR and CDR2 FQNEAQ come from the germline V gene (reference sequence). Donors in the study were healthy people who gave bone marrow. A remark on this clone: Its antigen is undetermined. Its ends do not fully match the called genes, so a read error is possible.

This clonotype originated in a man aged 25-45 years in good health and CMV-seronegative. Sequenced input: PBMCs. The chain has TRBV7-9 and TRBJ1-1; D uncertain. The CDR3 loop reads CSSSLFSVNTEAFF. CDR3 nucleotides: TGTTCCAGCAGCTTATTTTCGGTGAACACTGAAGCTTTCTTT.